Only a few counts were recorded for the clone carrying this T cell receptor beta chain. The data were obtained in a study of T cells after yellow fever vaccination. TCRdb itself ran the 5' RACE reads through MiXCR, one entry per CDR3 protein. The data hold under 300,000 distinct CDR3 sequences, with roughly 13% observed a single time. Sequenced material: CD4+ T cells sorted from PBMCs, taken 45 days after the yellow fever booster vaccination. The TCR comes from a man aged 30 to 39 who received the YFV17D yellow fever vaccine.

The CDR3 region is CASSLLGQGAYEQYF. Here the CDR3 DNA reads TGTGCCAGCAGCTTATTGGGACAGGGGGCGTACGAGCAGTACTTC. The chain links TRBV7-2 to TRBJ2-7; TRBD1 aligns across 12 bases. CDR1 and CDR2 from the germline V gene are SGHTA and FQGNSA. The CDR3 consists of 15 residues. V was pared by 2 bases and J by 4 bases, with 3 bases of the junction left unmatched.